Each of the 4 T cell receptor beta chains below was sequenced from the same sample in a study of blood T cell repertoires in COVID-19. Clones were sequenced by immunoSEQ multiplex PCR, and TCRdb holds only the in-frame ones, with some missing. The sample includes approximately 170,000 clones, over 75% of them seen just once. The source material was peripheral blood. These receptors were collected from a man of 80 years or more with COVID-19, enrolled during active disease.

The rearrangement joins TRBV2 to TRBJ1-1, with D possibly being TRBD1 (6 bases). The germline V gene encodes CDR1 SNHLY and CDR2 FYNNEI. Deletions cut 6 bases from V and 12 bases from J, with 14 bases between. This CDR3 has 11 residues. The CDR3 here is CASRLRGTTFF. The CDR3 DNA reads as TGTGCCAGCAGACTCAGGGGAACAACTTTCTTT. Full variable domain (remainder filled in from reference TRBV2 and TRBJ1-1): EPEVTQTPSHQVTQMGQEVILRCVPISNHLYFYWYRQILGQKVEFLVSFYNNEISEKSEIFDDQFSVERPDGSNFTLKIRSTKLEDSAMYFCASRLRGTTFFGQGTRLTVV.

The chain links TRBV5-1 to TRBJ2-2; TRBD2 aligns across 10 bases. The CDR3 has 16 amino acids. In germline, CDR1 is SGHRS, CDR2 YFSETQ. The V segment lost 4 bases and the J segment 4 bases; nucleotides outside the gene matches: 7. In DNA form, the CDR3 reads TGCGCCAGCAGCCCGATAGCGGGGGGCATCACCGGGGAGCTGTTTTTT. Translated, it gives CASSPIAGGITGELFF. Filled out from reference TRBV5-1 and TRBJ2-2, the complete variable domain reads KAGVTQTPRYLIKTRGQQVTLSCSPISGHRSVSWYQQTPGQGLQFLFEYFSETQRNKGNFPGRFSGRQFSNSRSEMNVSTLELGDSALYLCASSPIAGGITGELFFGEGSRLTVL.

J is TRBJ2-7 and V is TRBV28; 7 positions agree with TRBD1. The J segment lost 2 bases and the V segment lost 5 bases, leaving 9 bases of the junction unmatched. The CDR3 consists of 15 residues. CDR1 and CDR2 (germline): MDHEN, SYDVKM. The DNA for the CDR3 is TGTGCCAGCAGTGTCACAGGGGCTTTAGCCTACGAGCAGTACTTC. The encoded protein is CASSVTGALAYEQYF. Full variable domain (missing parts from reference TRBV28 and TRBJ2-7): DVKVTQSSRYLVKRTGEKVFLECVQDMDHENMFWYRQDPGLGLRLIYFSYDVKMKEKGDIPEGYSVSREKKERFSLILESASTNQTSMYLCASSVTGALAYEQYFGPGTRLTVT.

This clone was recorded only once. The chain joins TRBV15 to TRBJ2-3; D possibly corresponds to TRBD2 (6 bases). Trimming took 2 bases from V and 4 from J, leaving 16 bases between them. The CDR3 has 16 residues. Per germline, CDR1 LNHNV and CDR2 YYDKDF (reference sequence). This CDR3 is CATSRLLARAADTQYF. The CDR3 coding sequence is TGTGCCACCAGCAGACTACTAGCACGGGCAGCAGATACGCAGTATTTT. The full variable domain, completed using reference TRBV15 and TRBJ2-3, is DAMVIQNPRYQVTQFGKPVTLSCSQTLNHNVMYWYQQKSSQAPKLLFHYYDKDFNNEADTPDNFQSRRPNTSFCFLDIRSPGLGDTAMYLCATSRLLARAADTQYFGPGTRLTVL.